The next 5 T cell receptor beta chains were all read from a single sample in a study of immune cell composition in non-small cell lung cancer. Data came from immunoSEQ multiplex PCR; TCRdb stores just in-frame clones and leaves some out. The data hold more than 2,000 clones, with under 90% observed a single time. Sequencing input: lung tumor tissue. The receptors originated from a human donor with non-small cell lung cancer.

The CDR3 spells CASSPRTNTQYF. The CDR3 nucleotides read TGTGCCAGCAGCCCCCGGACAAATACGCAGTATTTT. This sequence joins TRBV14 and TRBJ2-3; a possible D gene is TRBD1 (5 bases). The germline V and J ends were trimmed by 4 bases and 7 bases, with 9 bases remaining between them. Germline values: CDR1 SGHDN, CDR2 FVKESK. This CDR3 is built from 12 residues. Full variable domain (outside the CDR3, taken from reference TRBV14 and TRBJ2-3): EAGVTQFPSHSVIEKGQTVTLRCDPISGHDNLYWYRRVMGKEIKFLLHFVKESKQDESGMPNNRFLAERTGGTYSTLKVQPAELEDSGVYFCASSPRTNTQYFGPGTRLTVL.

The rearrangement uses TRBV7-9 and TRBJ2-2; no reliable D call. The CDR3 length is 14 residues. Germline V gives CDR1 SEHNR, CDR2 FQNEAQ (reference sequence). V dropped 5 bases and J dropped 2 bases, with 9 bases sitting between them. This CDR3 reads CASSTSRNTGELFF. The CDR3 DNA follows: TGTGCCAGCAGCACCTCTAGAAACACCGGGGAGCTGTTTTTT.

This clone was detected only once. The CDR3 coding sequence is TGTGCCTGGCAGATCAACACCGGGGAGCTGTTTTTT. Protein sequence: CAWQINTGELFF. The rearrangement joins TRBV30 to TRBJ2-2; unclear D gene. The CDR3 totals 12 residues. Germline V gives CDR1 GTSNPN, CDR2 SVGIG (reference sequence). Between the trimmed V and J ends, which lost 5 bases and 2 bases, there was a span of 6 bases.

The gene calls are TRBV30 and TRBJ1-1; D not resolved. There are 12 residues in the CDR3. V was cut by 5 bases and J by 5 bases, with 12 bases left in between. Per the germline V gene, CDR1 is GTSNPN and CDR2 is SVGIG (reference sequence). In DNA, the CDR3 is TGTGCCTGGCTGCGTTGGGCAACTGAAGCTTTCTTT. Its translation is CAWLRWATEAFF.

CDR3 nucleotide sequence: TGTGCCAGCAGCAACCCGGGGGGTGGCTACGAGCAGTACTTC. It codes for CASSNPGGGYEQYF. This rearrangement joins TRBV21-1 to TRBJ2-7; the D call of TRBD2 is as the table states it, not checked on the DNA. TRBV21-1 is given as a pseudogene. The CDR3 sequence is 14 residues long.